A single sample is the source of the 2 T cell receptor beta chains below, sequenced in a study of cytomegalovirus exposure and HLA in healthy donors. PCR used 60 Vbeta primers and 13 Jbeta primers. TCRdb keeps only in-frame clones here, not all; method: immunoSEQ multiplex PCR. Of some 100,000 clones listed, roughly 82% were seen once; the top ten hold about 10%. The specimen was PBMCs. Receptor source: a man aged 50 to 59 in good health and CMV-seronegative.

The chain joins TRBV5-1 to TRBJ1-4, with TRBD1 matching over 9 bases. The V segment lost 0 bases and the J segment 3 bases; nucleotides outside the gene matches: 0. The CDR3 sequence is 15 residues long. From germline, CDR1 is SGHRS and CDR2 YFSETQ. The CDR3 DNA follows: TGCGCCAGCAGCTTGGGGACAGGGGCTAATGAAAAACTGTTTTTT. It translates to CASSLGTGANEKLFF.

The chain carries TRBV15 and TRBJ2-2; D not resolved. The V gene lost 5 bases and the J gene lost 4 bases, with 8 bases spanning the gap. Germline V gene data show CDR1 as LNHNV and CDR2 as YYDKDF (reference sequence). The CDR3 is made up of 13 amino acids. Here the CDR3 DNA reads TGTGCCACCAGCCCCCTGGCCACCGGGGAGCTGTTTTTT. Encoded protein: CATSPLATGELFF.